Listed here is a single T cell receptor (beta chain). The data derive from a study of blood T cell repertoires in COVID-19. Under the authors' procedure: The authors estimated nucleated cell counts from reference gene primer amplification. Profiling relied on immunoSEQ multiplex PCR, and the TCRdb table lists in-frame clones only, not all of them. That table is the source of V, J and clone size, and D and trimming were worked out from the DNA. This table holds tens of thousands of clones, about nine tenths found once. V trimming: 7 bases; J trimming: 6 bases; junction bases outside the gene matches: 8. This CDR3 region has 13 residues.

What was sequenced was peripheral blood. The gene calls are TRBV12-3 or TRBV12-4 and TRBJ1-1, with 7 bases matching TRBD1. This clonotype originated in a woman aged 60-75 years with acute or convalescent COVID-19. CDR3 in amino acids: CASNDREGAEAFF. CDR3 coding DNA: TGTGCCAGCAATGACAGGGAAGGGGCTGAAGCTTTCTTT.